This T cell receptor (beta chain) was observed in a study of cytomegalovirus exposure and HLA in healthy donors. Study as a whole: The Caucasian-associated ancestry cluster held 65% to 85% of 350 to 450 genotyped donors. Study-wide points: Later on, a genetic analysis was performed. It linked a missense variant in DCLRE1C with V- and J-gene trimming of TCR beta. The analysis excluded some indistinguishable V segments, including TRBV6-2 and TRBV6-3.

Regarding this clone: Its antigen is still unknown.

The germline V and J ends were trimmed by 4 bases and 4 bases, with 13 bases remaining between them. Germline CDR1 reads MNHEY; CDR2 reads SMNVEV (reference sequence). The CDR3 contains 15 residues. PCR employed 60 Vbeta and 13 Jbeta primers. In the original workflow: Later reanalysis found approximately 76 million unique TCR beta chains, 10 million to 14 million of them shared. Assay: immunoSEQ multiplex PCR; the TCRdb copy retains only in-frame clones and omits some. Clonal size and the V and J genes are those of that table, whereas D and trimming came from the DNA. The sample contains 95,000 or so clones, around 86% of which appear only once.

The receptor was isolated from a woman in her 70s in good health and CMV-seropositive. Input material: PBMCs. This chain links TRBV27 with TRBJ1-4; the D gene is possibly TRBD1 (5 bases). The CDR3 region is CASSSYGGDNEKLFF. The CDR3 DNA is TGTGCCAGCAGTTCTTATGGGGGGGATAATGAAAAACTGTTTTTT.